This TCR beta chain was captured in a study of shared clonotypes between healthy human individuals. Study overall: Each donor's CD4 naive and CD4 memory cells filled three plates apiece, CD8 naive two, and CD8 memory one.

The repertoire was sequenced with immunoSEQ multiplex PCR; TCRdb's copy has only in-frame clones and lacks some. The table includes some 680,000 clones, 60% to 75% detected once. The split of CD4+ cells yielded CD45RA+ naive and CD45RA-negative memory subsets. The germline CDR1 and CDR2 sequences are KGHSH and LQKENI. V dropped 3 bases and J dropped 3; count of bases not matched to a gene: 4. The CDR3 has 15 amino acids. V is TRBV18 and J is TRBJ1-5; the match to TRBD1 covers 8 bases. The receptor's source is a woman aged 30 to 39 in good health. Source material: memory CD4+ T cells sorted from blood. Subset: CD45RA-negative fraction. The CDR3 region has the DNA TGTGCCAGCTCACCTAAGGACAGGGTCAATCAGCCCCAGCATTTT. Protein product: CASSPKDRVNQPQHF.